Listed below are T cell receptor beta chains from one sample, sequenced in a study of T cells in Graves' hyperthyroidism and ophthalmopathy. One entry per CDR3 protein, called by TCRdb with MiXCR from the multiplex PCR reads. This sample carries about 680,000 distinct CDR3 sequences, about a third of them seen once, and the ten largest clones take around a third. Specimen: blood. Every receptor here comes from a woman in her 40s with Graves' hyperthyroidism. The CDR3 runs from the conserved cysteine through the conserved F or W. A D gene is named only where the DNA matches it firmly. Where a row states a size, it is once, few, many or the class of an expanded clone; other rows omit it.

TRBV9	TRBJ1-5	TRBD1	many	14	TGTGCCAGCAGCCCCCGGGACAGGGATGAGCCCCAGCATTTT	CASSPRDRDEPQHF
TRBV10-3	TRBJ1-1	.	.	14	TGTGCCATCAGTGGTTCTACAGGGAACACTGAAGCTTTCTTT	CAISGSTGNTEAFF
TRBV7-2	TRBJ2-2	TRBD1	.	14	TGTGCCAGCAGCGCCCGACAGGGGATCGGGGAGCTGTTTTTT	CASSARQGIGELFF
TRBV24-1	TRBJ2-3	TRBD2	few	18	TGTGCCACCAGTGATTTGGTAGCGGCTAGCGGGGGTAAAGATACGCAGTATTTT	CATSDLVAASGGKDTQYF
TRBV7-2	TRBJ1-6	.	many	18	TGTGCCAGCAGCTACCGCTCGGCGGAGAGCTCCTATAATTCACCCCTCCACTTT	CASSYRSAESSYNSPLHF
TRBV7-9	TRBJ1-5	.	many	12	TGCGCCAGCAGCCAAGATAATCAGCCCCAGCATTTT	CASSQDNQPQHF
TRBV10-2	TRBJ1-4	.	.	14	TGCGCCAGCAGTGAGTCGACAGGAAGCGAAAAACTGTTTTTT	CASSESTGSEKLFF
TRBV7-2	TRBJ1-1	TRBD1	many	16	TGTGCCAGCAGCCGTTATGGACAGGGTATGAACACTGAAGCTTTCTTT	CASSRYGQGMNTEAFF
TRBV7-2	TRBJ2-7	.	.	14	TGCGCCAGCAGCCAAGAAGCAATGGACGGCGAGCAGTACTTC	CASSQEAMDGEQYF
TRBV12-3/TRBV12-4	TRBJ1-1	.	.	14	TGTGCCAGCAGTTTAGCGAAGGACAGCACTGAAACTTTCTTT	CASSLAKDSTETFF
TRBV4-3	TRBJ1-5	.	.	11	TGCGCCAGCAGCTCCACAGGGACCCAGCATTTT	CASSSTGTQHF
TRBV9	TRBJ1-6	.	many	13	TGTGCCAGCAGCGATGGGGACCGCCGGCCCCTCCACTTT	CASSDGDRRPLHF
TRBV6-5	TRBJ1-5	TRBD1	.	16	TGTGCCAGCAGCCAAGAAACAGGGGCAGGCAATCAGCCCCAGCATTTT	CASSQETGAGNQPQHF
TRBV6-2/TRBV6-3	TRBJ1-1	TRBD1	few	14	TGTGCCAGCTGGGACAGGGGGCGCCTCACTGAAGCTTTCTTT	CASWDRGRLTEAFF
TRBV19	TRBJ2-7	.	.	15	TGTGCCAGTAGTATCGGAGGGAACCCAACCTACGAGCAGTACTTC	CASSIGGNPTYEQYF
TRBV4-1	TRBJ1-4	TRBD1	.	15	TGCGCCAGCAGCCAAGAACAGGGGTTCGATGAAAAACTGTTTTTT	CASSQEQGFDEKLFF
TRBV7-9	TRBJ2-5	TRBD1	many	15	TGTGCCAGCAGCGTACAGACAGGGGGCATGAAGACCCAGTACTTC	CASSVQTGGMKTQYF
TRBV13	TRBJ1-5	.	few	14	TGTGCCAGCAGCAGACCCGGGACATATCAGCCCCAGCATTTT	CASSRPGTYQPQHF
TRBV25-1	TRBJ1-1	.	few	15	TGTGCCAGCAGTTACCCGACTAAACACAACACTGAAGCTTTCTTT	CASSYPTKHNTEAFF
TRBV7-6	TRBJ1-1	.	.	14	TGTGCCAGCAGCTTAATCGGGCCAAACACTGAAGCTTTCTTT	CASSLIGPNTEAFF
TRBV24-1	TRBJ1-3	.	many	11	TGTGCCACCGACGCTGGAAACACCATATATTTT	CATDAGNTIYF
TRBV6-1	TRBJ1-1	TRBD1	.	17	TGTGCCAGCAGGAGGACAGGGGGCGCCTCGGGGAACACTGAAGCTTTCTTT	CASRRTGGASGNTEAFF
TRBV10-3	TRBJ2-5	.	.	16	TGTGCCATCAGTGAAAGCGACAGTGTAATTTTCGAGACCCAGTACTTC	CAISESDSVIFETQYF
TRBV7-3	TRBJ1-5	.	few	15	TGTGCCAGCAGCTTAGGACCGGGGGGGAATCAGCCCCAGCATTTT	CASSLGPGGNQPQHF
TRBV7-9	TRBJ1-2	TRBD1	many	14	TGTGCCAGCAGCGAGCCGGGACAGCATTATGGCTACACCTTC	CASSEPGQHYGYTF
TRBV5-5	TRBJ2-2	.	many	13	TGTGCCAGCAGCTTGGGGGGAGCCGGGGAGCTGTTTTTT	CASSLGGAGELFF
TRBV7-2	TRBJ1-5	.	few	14	TGTGCCAGCAGCTTGGGAAGGGGGGGACAGCCCCAGCATTTT	CASSLGRGGQPQHF
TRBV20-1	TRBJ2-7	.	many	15	TGCAGTGCTAGAGATGGGGGGACATCACGTCCGGAGCAGTACTTC	CSARDGGTSRPEQYF
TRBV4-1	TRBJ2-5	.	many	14	TGCGCCAGCAGCCCCGCCTCCCAGCTGGGGGACCAGTACTTC	CASSPASQLGDQYF
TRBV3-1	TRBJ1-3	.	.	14	TGTGCCAGCAGCCAAGGCCCAACCGGAAACACCATATATTTT	CASSQGPTGNTIYF
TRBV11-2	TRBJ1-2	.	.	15	TGTGCCAGCAGCAGACGAATGGCCGTCATTAATGGCTACACCTTC	CASSRRMAVINGYTF
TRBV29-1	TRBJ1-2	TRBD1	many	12	TGCAGCGGACAGGGGCGCGGGTATGGCTACACCTTC	CSGQGRGYGYTF
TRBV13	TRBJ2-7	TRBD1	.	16	TGTGCCAGCAGTTTACTCGGGACAGGGGGTATGGGCGAGCAGTACTTC	CASSLLGTGGMGEQYF